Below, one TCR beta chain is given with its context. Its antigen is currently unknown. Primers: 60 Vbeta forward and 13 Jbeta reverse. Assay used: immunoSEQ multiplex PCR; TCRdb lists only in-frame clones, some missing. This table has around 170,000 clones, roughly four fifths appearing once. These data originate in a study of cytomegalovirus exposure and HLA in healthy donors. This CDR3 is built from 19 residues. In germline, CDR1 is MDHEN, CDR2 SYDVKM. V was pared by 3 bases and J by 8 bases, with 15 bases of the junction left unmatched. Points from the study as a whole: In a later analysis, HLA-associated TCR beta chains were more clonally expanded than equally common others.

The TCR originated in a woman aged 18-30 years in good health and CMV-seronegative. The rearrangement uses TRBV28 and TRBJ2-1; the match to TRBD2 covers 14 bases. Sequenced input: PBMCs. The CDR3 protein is CASSLPTSGRADTGYEQFF. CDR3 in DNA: TGTGCCAGCAGTTTGCCGACTAGCGGGAGGGCGGATACAGGTTATGAGCAGTTCTTC.